The T cell receptor beta chain under discussion was sequenced for a study of shared clonotypes between healthy human individuals. Study observations and caveats: Clonotype sharing among the donors was expected to vary with sequencing depth.

Splitting the CD4+ cells yielded a CD45RA+ naive subset and a CD45RA-negative memory subset. The assay used deep level. Sequencing was performed with immunoSEQ multiplex PCR; in TCRdb, only in-frame clones are kept and a portion is missing. This table has around 750,000 clones, roughly 70% appearing once. With V trimmed by 1 base and J by 3 bases, 5 bases remained unmatched. The CDR3 consists of 15 residues. Regarding this clone: The antigen remains unidentified.

The chain combines TRBV5-3 with TRBJ2-5, with 8 bases fitting TRBD2. TRBV5-3 is annotated as an ORF whose role is uncertain. The TCR sequence derives from a woman in her twenties or thirties in good health. Sequencing used memory CD4+ T cells sorted from blood. The subset here: CD45RA-negative fraction. CDR3 nucleotide sequence: TGTGCCAGAAGCTTGAACGGGAGGGCCAAAGAGACCCAGTACTTC. Amino acid sequence: CARSLNGRAKETQYF.